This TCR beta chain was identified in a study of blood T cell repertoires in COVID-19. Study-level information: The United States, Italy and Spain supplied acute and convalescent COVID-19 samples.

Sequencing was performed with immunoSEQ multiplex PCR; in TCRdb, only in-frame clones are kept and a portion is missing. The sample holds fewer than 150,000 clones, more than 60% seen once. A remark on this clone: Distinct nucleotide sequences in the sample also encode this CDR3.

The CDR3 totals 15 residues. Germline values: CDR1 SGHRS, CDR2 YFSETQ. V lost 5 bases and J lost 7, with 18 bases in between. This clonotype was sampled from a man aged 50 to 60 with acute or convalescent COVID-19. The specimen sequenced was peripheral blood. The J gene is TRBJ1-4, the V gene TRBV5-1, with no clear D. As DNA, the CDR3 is TGCGCCAGCAGTCTGGATGGGGAGGCGAGTGAAAAACTGTTTTTT. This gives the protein CASSLDGEASEKLFF.